This T cell receptor beta chain appears in the sequencing data of a study of blood T cell repertoires in COVID-19. For the study at large: The cDNA or gDNA used as material had been derived from T cells, B-cell-depleted T cells, or PBMCs.

V was trimmed by 4 bases and J by 3 bases, leaving 13 bases between them. The length of the CDR3 is 14 residues. Germline V gene sequence: CDR1 SGHTA, CDR2 FQGNSA. This clone was picked up a small number of times. Original data processing: Amplifying reference gene primers gave estimates of nucleated cell counts. Sequenced by immunoSEQ multiplex PCR; TCRdb stores in-frame clones only, minus some. D and trimming were read from the DNA, whereas the V and J calls and clone size are those reported in that table. Among 100,000 to 150,000 clones listed, approximately 74% were seen once. A Seattle source enrolled patients during active infection and followed them longitudinally.

The chain is built from TRBV7-2 and TRBJ2-7, with D possibly matching TRBD1 (5 bases). The source of this sequence is a man aged 80 or over with COVID-19, enrolled during active disease. Sequenced sample: peripheral blood. The CDR3 bases are TGTGCCAGCAGCTCTCAGGACAATCGCTACGAGCAGTACTTC. Its translation: CASSSQDNRYEQYF.